The rows below give T cell receptor beta chains drawn from one sample of a study of OX40 agonist ivuxolimab in advanced cancers. Method: immunoSEQ multiplex PCR; TCRdb's copy keeps in-frame clones and lacks some. Of more than 65,000 clones listed, over 75% are singletons. The source was CD4+ or CD8+ T cells sorted from blood, collected in a trial of the OX40 agonist ivuxolimab. The source of these receptors is an adult with an advanced solid tumor such as melanoma, head and neck, liver or kidney cancer. Both conserved end residues are trimmed from each CDR3. Some rows have no size entry. The others give once, few or many, or a class for an expanded clone.

clone_size	v_call	j_call	cdr3_aa
.	TRBV4-3	TRBJ2-3	ASSQEWATDTQY
.	TRBV4-1	TRBJ2-7	ASSQESSLSGGYEQY
.	TRBV18	TRBJ1-2	ASSPSTYGYT
.	TRBV12-5	TRBJ2-1	ASGLSTYQREGLKNEQF
once	TRBV28	TRBJ1-2	ASSLGRAVRGYT
.	TRBV6-5	TRBJ1-1	ASDRLRNTEAF
few	TRBV7-2	TRBJ2-7	ASSLWSSYEQY
.	TRBV27	TRBJ1-1	ASSFGSDGGGTEAF
.	TRBV19	TRBJ2-1	ASSIKNRLSYNEQF
once	TRBV7-3	TRBJ2-7	ASSPGQGFSEQY
.	TRBV11-2	TRBJ1-1	ASSLMDGNTEAF
.	TRBV4-3	TRBJ2-1	ASSQEISGRLDEQF
once	TRBV6-5	TRBJ2-7	ASTSGTGSYEQY
.	TRBV25-1	TRBJ2-7	ASSEYNRQGTYEQY
.	TRBV7-2	TRBJ2-1	ASSLQLLGNEQF
.	TRBV4-3	TRBJ2-3	ASSQGPFSTQY
once	TRBV14	TRBJ1-2	ASSQDFGGFYGYT
.	TRBV21-1	TRBJ2-7	ASSIRTGVSLSLSYEQY
.	TRBV5-4	TRBJ2-5	ASSSQTGGWETQY
.	TRBV6-5	TRBJ2-7	ASSYSVGSYEQY
.	TRBV4-1	TRBJ2-7	ASSQDEQGDYEQY
.	TRBV6-6	TRBJ1-1	ASSYSPEAF
.	TRBV6-5	TRBJ1-1	ASSRDRNTEAF
.	TRBV27	TRBJ2-4	ASSFYGGAKNIQY
few	TRBV4-2	TRBJ2-7	ASSQEIGGEVY
.	TRBV5-1	TRBJ1-2	ASSLAAGVGGGYT
once	TRBV19	TRBJ1-1	ASSIQGANAAEAF
.	TRBV4-2	TRBJ2-1	ASSPGRGGDYNEQF
.	TRBV10-2	TRBJ1-5	ASSPQGNQPQH
.	TRBV5-4	TRBJ2-7	ASSLGGAESYEQY
.	TRBV29-1	TRBJ1-1	SVGPGWAMNTEAF
.	TRBV19	TRBJ2-2	ASRDRGWTGELF
.	TRBV27	TRBJ1-2	ASRLGRTRHGYT
.	TRBV7-2	TRBJ2-2	ASSLFGGDTGELF
.	TRBV2	TRBJ2-3	ASSETTDTQY
.	TRBV10-2	TRBJ2-2	ASKKGQGNTGELF
few	TRBV7-2	TRBJ2-7	ASSLLSGSGTYEQY